These 30 T cell receptor beta chains were all obtained from the same sample, sequenced in a study of shared clonotypes between healthy human individuals. Method: immunoSEQ multiplex PCR; TCRdb's copy keeps in-frame clones and lacks some. The data hold roughly 2.4 million clones, with approximately 96% observed a single time. The sample comprised naive CD4+ T cells sorted from blood. Subset noted: CD45RA+ positively selected. The source is a man younger than 35 in good health.

The chain joins TRBV6-1 to TRBJ1-4; unclear D gene. CDR1 and CDR2 from the germline V gene are MNHNS and SASEGT. Deletions cut 7 bases from V and 8 bases from J, with 20 bases between. The CDR3 loop spans 15 amino acids. The DNA for the CDR3 is TGTGCCAGCAACCCGAACACCTCCCAGGAAGAAAAACTGTTTTTT. This codes for CASNPNTSQEEKLFF.

The chain is built from TRBV28 and TRBJ1-2, with 8 bases lining up with TRBD1. CDR3 size: 15 residues. CDR1 and CDR2 (germline): MDHEN, SYDVKM. Trimming at V came to 3 bases and at J to 4 bases, leaving 7 bases not matched to a gene. CDR3 sequence: CASSFPTGVSYGYTF. In DNA, the CDR3 is TGTGCCAGCAGTTTCCCGACAGGGGTTAGCTATGGCTACACCTTC.

The chain recombines TRBV28 with TRBJ2-7; a weak D match, TRBD1 (5 bases). Looked up from germline, CDR1 is MDHEN and CDR2 is SYDVKM. Trimming removed 3 bases from V and 5 bases from J, with 14 bases in between. This CDR3 has 14 amino acids. The CDR3 DNA sequence: TGTGCCAGCAGTTTTCTTTCAGGGTTGGACGAGCAGTACTTC. It yields the protein CASSFLSGLDEQYF.

This chain joins TRBV9 and TRBJ2-5; D gene ambiguous. CDR1 is SGDLS and CDR2 is YYNGEE in the germline V gene. There are 15 residues in the CDR3. V gave up 0 bases and J gave up 1 base, with 10 bases separating them. CDR3 DNA sequence: TGTGCCAGCAGCGTAGACCCGACGGTCCAAGAGACCCAGTACTTC. Encoded protein: CASSVDPTVQETQYF.

This clone was recorded only once. The J gene is TRBJ2-6, the V gene TRBV19; D uncertain. Germline CDR1 and CDR2: LNHDA and SQIVND (reference sequence). V was trimmed by 5 bases and J by 4 bases, leaving 9 bases between them. The CDR3 has 14 residues. This CDR3 reads CASSGQLGANVLTF. In nucleotides, the CDR3 is TGTGCCAGTAGTGGCCAGTTGGGGGCCAACGTCCTGACTTTC.

As regards this clone: Other DNA sequences in this sample translate to the same CDR3. The V call is TRBV5-1, the J call TRBJ1-4; D is ambiguous. Germline CDR1 SGHRS, CDR2 YFSETQ. Trimming removed 0 bases from V and 4 bases from J, with 7 bases in between. The CDR3 loop spans 14 amino acids. CDR3 loop: CASSLDSLNEKLFF. The CDR3 region has the DNA TGCGCCAGCAGCTTGGACAGTCTTAATGAAAAACTGTTTTTT. Supplemented by reference TRBV5-1 and TRBJ1-4, the full variable domain reads KAGVTQTPRYLIKTRGQQVTLSCSPISGHRSVSWYQQTPGQGLQFLFEYFSETQRNKGNFPGRFSGRQFSNSRSEMNVSTLELGDSALYLCASSLDSLNEKLFFGSGTQLSVL.

The chain carries TRBV7-9 and TRBJ1-2; D gene unclear. The germline gives CDR1 SEHNR, CDR2 FQNEAQ (reference sequence). The CDR3 spans 15 residues. Trimming took 7 bases from V and 1 from J, leaving 16 bases between them. CDR3 amino acids: CASTPGLTVNYGYTF. CDR3 DNA sequence: TGTGCCAGCACCCCGGGGTTAACAGTTAACTATGGCTACACCTTC.

The chain uses TRBV6-5 and TRBJ2-3; no clear D gene. The CDR3 runs 15 residues. The germline gives CDR1 MNHEY, CDR2 SVGAGI. V lost 2 bases, J lost 1 base, and 10 bases lay in between. The CDR3 DNA reads as TGTGCCAGCAGTTACGGAAGGGTAGGCACAGATACGCAGTATTTT. It is translated as CASSYGRVGTDTQYF.

V is TRBV18 and J is TRBJ1-5; the D is unclear. The germline V gene encodes CDR1 KGHSH and CDR2 LQKENI. Between the trimmed V and J ends, which lost 1 base and 0 bases, there was a span of 10 bases. CDR3 length equals 16 residues. The CDR3 loop reads CASSPQRGISNQPQHF. The CDR3 nucleotides read TGTGCCAGCTCACCACAGCGCGGGATTAGCAATCAGCCCCAGCATTTT.

For the CDR3, the DNA is TGTGCCAGCAGACTAACAGGGGGCGGCTACACCTTC. It encodes CASRLTGGGYTF. The J gene is TRBJ1-2, the V gene TRBV28, with 9 bases fitting TRBD1. The CDR3 is 12 amino acids. Looked up from germline, CDR1 is MDHEN and CDR2 is SYDVKM. With 6 bases clipped from V and 8 bases from J, the junction kept 4 bases outside the gene matches.

The CDR3 bases are TGTGCCAGCAGCGCCGGGACAGGGAAGGATGGCTACACCTTC. This codes for CASSAGTGKDGYTF. This chain connects TRBV6-1 to TRBJ1-2; 9 bases are a match to TRBD1. Per germline, CDR1 MNHNS and CDR2 SASEGT. Unmatched junction bases numbered 8, after V lost 6 bases and J lost 6 bases. The length of the CDR3 is 14 residues.

The chain joins TRBV6-5 to TRBJ1-3, with D maybe TRBD1 (5 bases). Trimming cost V 8 bases and J 4 bases, with 18 bases left between them. The CDR3 consists of 15 residues. Germline CDR1 MNHEY, CDR2 SVGAGI. The CDR3 is CASLPGGLGGNTIYF. The CDR3, as DNA: TGTGCCAGCCTCCCGGGGGGACTCGGGGGAAACACCATATATTTT.

This chain's CDR3 is CASSSRERKTDTQYF. The CDR3 DNA reads as TGTGCCAGCAGCTCCAGGGAGAGGAAGACAGATACGCAGTATTTT. J is TRBJ2-3 and V is TRBV11-2, with D possibly being TRBD1 or TRBD2 (5 bases each). This CDR3 contains 15 residues. The V end lost 4 bases, the J end lost 3 bases, and 14 bases lay between the germline ends. Germline loops: CDR1 SGHAT, CDR2 FQNNGV.

V gene TRBV18 combines with J gene TRBJ1-5; possible D gene TRBD1, 6 bases. The V end was cut by 1 base, the J end by 10 bases, with 20 bases between. Per the germline V gene, CDR1 is KGHSH and CDR2 is LQKENI. The CDR3 totals 16 residues. The CDR3 DNA reads as TGTGCCAGCTCACCACAAGTGGGGGCAGGTCTTCAACCCCAGCATTTT. As protein: CASSPQVGAGLQPQHF.

J is TRBJ2-7 and V is TRBV15; D gene ambiguous. V gave up 0 bases and J gave up 12 bases, with 15 bases separating them. CDR1 and CDR2 (germline): LNHNV, YYDKDF (reference sequence). The CDR3 loop spans 13 amino acids. CDR3 in amino acids: CATSRDQATATYF. Here the CDR3 DNA reads TGTGCCACCAGCAGAGATCAGGCCACAGCAACGTACTTC.

The rearrangement joins TRBV7-2 to TRBJ1-2; D gene ambiguous. Germline V gene data show CDR1 as SGHTA and CDR2 as FQGNSA. Trimming removed 4 bases at V and 5 bases at J, with 11 bases between. The CDR3 contains 13 residues. The CDR3 bases are TGTGCCAGCAGCTCATACTACAAGTATGGCTACACCTTC. Amino acid sequence: CASSSYYKYGYTF.

The V call is TRBV4-1, the J call TRBJ1-3; D might be TRBD1 (6 bases). Germline loops: CDR1 MGHRA, CDR2 YSYEKL. The CDR3 runs to 17 residues. The V end was cut by 0 bases, the J end by 4 bases, with 16 bases between. The CDR3 bases are TGCGCCAGCAGCCAAGATCTACAGGGCAGACTCGGAAACACCATATATTTT. It translates to CASSQDLQGRLGNTIYF.

The genes are TRBV6-5 and TRBJ1-5; D is undetermined. The CDR3 has 14 residues. Trimming removed 5 bases from V and 4 bases from J, with 12 bases in between. The germline gives CDR1 MNHEY, CDR2 SVGAGI. DNA for the CDR3: TGTGCCAGCAGTGGTGGACGGTCTAATCAGCCCCAGCATTTT. It encodes CASSGGRSNQPQHF.

The chain combines TRBV21-1 with TRBJ1-2. TRBV21-1 has pseudogene status. This CDR3 is 12 amino acids long. This chain's CDR3 is CASVQLRGGYTF. The DNA for the CDR3 is TGTGCCAGCGTCCAACTCCGTGGCGGCTACACCTTC.

Comments on this clone: The same CDR3 also results from other DNA sequences found in this sample. DNA of the CDR3: TGTGCCAGCAGCTCGAGACTAGCGGGGACAGATACGCAGTATTTT. Translation: CASSSRLAGTDTQYF. The chain joins TRBV7-2 to TRBJ2-3, with TRBD2 identical over 11 bases. Germline V gives CDR1 SGHTA, CDR2 FQGNSA. Trimming removed 4 bases from V and 3 bases from J; junction bases left unmatched: 3. The length of the CDR3 is 15 residues.

The rearrangement joins TRBV2 to TRBJ1-2; 8 positions agree with TRBD1. Germline loops: CDR1 SNHLY, CDR2 FYNNEI. J was trimmed by 4 bases and V by 4 bases; bases with no gene match: 11. The CDR3 sequence is 16 residues long. This chain's CDR3 is CASSANLGDRGYGYTF. The CDR3 nucleotides read TGTGCCAGCAGTGCCAACTTGGGTGACAGGGGCTATGGCTACACCTTC.

The chain has TRBV28 and TRBJ1-5; D might be TRBD1 (5 bases). CDR3 length equals 14 residues. The germline V gene has CDR1 MDHEN and CDR2 SYDVKM. Trimming took 3 bases from V and 3 from J, leaving 9 bases between them. The CDR3 spells CASSFAGANQPQHF. CDR3 in DNA: TGTGCCAGCAGTTTTGCCGGGGCCAATCAGCCCCAGCATTTT.

The chain is built from TRBV7-2 and TRBJ2-5, with 10 bases lining up with TRBD1. V was clipped by 5 bases and J by 1 base; unmatched bases: 1. Germline-derived CDR1 and CDR2 are SGHTA and FQGNSA. This CDR3 comprises 14 residues. The CDR3 spells CASSRTGGQETQYF. Written as DNA, the CDR3 is TGTGCCAGCAGCCGGACAGGGGGCCAAGAGACCCAGTACTTC.

The chain joins TRBV10-3 to TRBJ2-2, with 11 bases matching TRBD2. The CDR3 consists of 15 residues. CDR1 is ENHRY and CDR2 is SYGVKD in the germline V gene. V shed 5 bases, J shed 4 bases, and the junction held 3 bases outside the gene matches. The CDR3 DNA reads TGTGCCATCAGTACCGGGACTAGCGGCACCGGGGAGCTGTTTTTT. It translates to CAISTGTSGTGELFF.

The chain is built from TRBV27 and TRBJ1-2, with 9 bases lining up with TRBD1. Germline trimming cut 5 bases from V and 4 bases from J; bases unmatched to any gene: 5. The CDR3 covers 14 residues. Germline V CDR1 and CDR2: MNHEY, SMNVEV (reference sequence). The CDR3 DNA reads TGTGCCAGCAGTGGGACAGGGCGGACCTATGGCTACACCTTC. Translated: CASSGTGRTYGYTF.

The rearrangement joins TRBV19 to TRBJ2-1; the D gene is possibly TRBD1 (6 bases). The germline V gene has CDR1 LNHDA and CDR2 SQIVND (reference sequence). CDR3 length: 16 amino acids. Between the trimmed V and J ends, which lost 5 bases and 4 bases, there was a span of 18 bases. CDR3 sequence reads: CASSVRDIPPYNEQFF. The CDR3 nucleotides are TGTGCCAGTAGTGTTCGGGACATCCCCCCTTACAATGAGCAGTTCTTC.

The chain joins TRBV5-1 to TRBJ1-1; the match to TRBD1 covers 10 bases. Germline values: CDR1 SGHRS, CDR2 YFSETQ. The CDR3 is 15 amino acids. V trimming: 4 bases; J trimming: 3 bases; junction bases outside the gene matches: 6. CDR3 coding DNA: TGCGCCAGCAGCGTGACAGGGGGCGAGTACACTGAAGCTTTCTTT. Its protein is CASSVTGGEYTEAFF.

Details on this clone: Other DNA sequences in the same sample also yield this CDR3. V is TRBV30 and J is TRBJ2-7; D is perhaps TRBD1 (5 bases). Germline V gene lookup returns CDR1 GTSNPN and CDR2 SVGIG (reference sequence). With 0 bases removed from V and 2 bases from J, the gap between germline ends came to 8 bases. CDR3 length: 13 amino acids. In nucleotides, the CDR3 is TGTGCCTGGAGTGTATCAGGGCCCTACGAGCAGTACTTC. Protein sequence: CAWSVSGPYEQYF.

A single count supports this clone. The V and J genes are TRBV6-6 and TRBJ2-3; 9 bases agree with TRBD2. Per the germline V gene, CDR1 is MNHNY and CDR2 is SVGAGI (reference sequence). V shed 2 bases, J shed 2 bases, and the junction held 5 bases outside the gene matches. This CDR3 is 16 amino acids long. The CDR3: CASSYGGGGNTDTQYF. The CDR3 DNA reads as TGTGCCAGCAGTTACGGCGGGGGGGGGAACACAGATACGCAGTATTTT.

In regard to this clone: One junction end does not reproduce the germline sequence, and a read error may be involved. The chain carries TRBV19 and TRBJ2-3; D is possibly TRBD2 (7 bases). This CDR3 comprises 13 residues. CDR1 LNHDA and CDR2 SQIVND come from the germline V gene (reference sequence). The DNA for the CDR3 is TGTGCCAGTAGTTGGGGGGGCACAGATACACAGTATTTT. This codes for CASSWGGTDTQYF.